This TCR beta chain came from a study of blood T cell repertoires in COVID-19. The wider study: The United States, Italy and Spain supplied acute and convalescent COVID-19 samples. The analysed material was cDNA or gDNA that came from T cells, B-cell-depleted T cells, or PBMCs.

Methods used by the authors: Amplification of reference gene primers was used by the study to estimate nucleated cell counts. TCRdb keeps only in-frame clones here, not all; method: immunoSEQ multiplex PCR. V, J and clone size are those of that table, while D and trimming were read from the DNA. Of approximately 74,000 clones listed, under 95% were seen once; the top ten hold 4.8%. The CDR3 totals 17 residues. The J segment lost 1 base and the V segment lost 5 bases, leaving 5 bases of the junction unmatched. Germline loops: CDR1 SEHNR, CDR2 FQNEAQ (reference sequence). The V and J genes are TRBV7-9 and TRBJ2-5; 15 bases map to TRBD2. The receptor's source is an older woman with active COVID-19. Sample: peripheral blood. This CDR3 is CASSRGLAGGSQETQYF. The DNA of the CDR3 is TGTGCCAGCAGCCGCGGACTAGCGGGAGGGTCCCAAGAGACCCAGTACTTC. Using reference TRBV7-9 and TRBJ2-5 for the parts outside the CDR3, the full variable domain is DTGVSQNPRHKITKRGQNVTFRCDPISEHNRLYWYRQTLGQGPEFLTYFQNEAQLEKSRLLSDRFSAERPKGSFSTLEIQRTEQGDSAMYLCASSRGLAGGSQETQYFGPGTRLLVL.